This T cell receptor beta chain is from a study of blood T cells in healthy people across ages. Through a sample-barcoded 5' primer and a J-beta primer mix, a second PCR was run for about 6 to 11 cycles. MiXCR, run by TCRdb on the 5' RACE reads, gives a single entry per CDR3 protein. The sample has 710,000 or so distinct CDR3 sequences, 32% seen once. Trimming took 1 base from V and 5 from J, leaving 14 bases between them. Germline CDR1 reads SGHTA; CDR2 reads FQGTGA. The CDR3 runs 15 residues. Overall study findings and caveats: Long-lived donors carried more naive CD4+ cells and greater diversity than aged donors.

Points on this clonotype: The target antigen is unknown. A clone one base away is much larger, so this may be a read error.

The rearrangement links TRBV7-3 to TRBJ1-1; D perhaps matches TRBD1 (5 bases). Sequencing used blood. This sequence was found in a woman aged 80 or over in good health. In nucleotides, the CDR3 is TGTGCCAGCAGCTTAAGGCAGGGATCGAGAACTGAAGCTTTCTTT. It specifies CASSLRQGSRTEAFF.